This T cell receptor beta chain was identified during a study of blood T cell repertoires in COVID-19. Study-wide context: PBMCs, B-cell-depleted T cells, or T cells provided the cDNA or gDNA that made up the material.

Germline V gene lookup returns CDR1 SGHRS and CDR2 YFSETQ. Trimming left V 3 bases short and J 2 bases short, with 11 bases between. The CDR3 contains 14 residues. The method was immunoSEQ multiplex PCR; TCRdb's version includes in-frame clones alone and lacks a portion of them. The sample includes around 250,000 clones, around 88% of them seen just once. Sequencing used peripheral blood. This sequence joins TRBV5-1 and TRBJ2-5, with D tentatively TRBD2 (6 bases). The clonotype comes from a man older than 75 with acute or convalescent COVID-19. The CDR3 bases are TGCGCCAGCAGCTCCCTCGGGGGACAAGAGACCCAGTACTTC. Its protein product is CASSSLGGQETQYF. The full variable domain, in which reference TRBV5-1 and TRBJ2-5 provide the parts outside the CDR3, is KAGVTQTPRYLIKTRGQQVTLSCSPISGHRSVSWYQQTPGQGLQFLFEYFSETQRNKGNFPGRFSGRQFSNSRSEMNVSTLELGDSALYLCASSSLGGQETQYFGPGTRLLVL.